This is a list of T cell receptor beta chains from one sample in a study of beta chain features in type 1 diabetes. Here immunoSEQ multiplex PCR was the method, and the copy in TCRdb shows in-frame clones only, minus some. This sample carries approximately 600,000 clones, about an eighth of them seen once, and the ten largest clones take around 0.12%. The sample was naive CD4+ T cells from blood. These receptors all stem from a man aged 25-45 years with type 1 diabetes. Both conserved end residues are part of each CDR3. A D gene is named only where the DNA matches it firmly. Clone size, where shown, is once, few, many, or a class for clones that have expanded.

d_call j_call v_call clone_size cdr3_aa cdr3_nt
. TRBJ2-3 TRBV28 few CASSLGGRVGDTQYF TGTGCCAGCAGTTTGGGGGGCAGGGTAGGAGATACGCAGTATTTT
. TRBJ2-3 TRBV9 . CASSVSPRTLGTDTQYF TGTGCCAGCAGCGTGAGCCCCAGAACTCTCGGCACAGATACGCAGTATTTT
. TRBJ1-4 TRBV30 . CAWRVGGTGEKLFF TGTGCCTGGAGAGTCGGGGGCACGGGAGAAAAACTGTTTTTT
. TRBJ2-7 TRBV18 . CASSPPGRGSYEQYF TGTGCCAGCTCACCACCGGGACGGGGCTCCTACGAGCAGTACTTC
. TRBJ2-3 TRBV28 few CASCGTGVTQYF TGTGCCAGCTGTGGCACGGGGGTTACGCAGTATTTT
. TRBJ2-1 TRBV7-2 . CASSLAPDNEQFF TGTGCCAGCAGCTTAGCACCAGACAATGAGCAGTTCTTC
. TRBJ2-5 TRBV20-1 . CGAPLGRQYF TGCGGTGCCCCGTTGGGACGCCAGTACTTC
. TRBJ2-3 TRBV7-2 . CASSSGLDTQYF TGTGCCAGCAGCTCGGGGCTTGATACGCAGTATTTT
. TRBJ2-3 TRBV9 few CASSFLLGRSTDTQYF TGTGCCAGCAGCTTCTTGTTGGGTCGAAGCACAGATACGCAGTATTTT
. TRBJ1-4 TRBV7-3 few CASSLGIGEKLFF TGTGCCAGCAGCTTGGGGATTGGTGAAAAACTGTTTTTT
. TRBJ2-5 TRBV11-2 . CASSLPSGRETQYF TGTGCCAGCAGCTTACCGTCAGGGAGGGAGACCCAGTACTTC
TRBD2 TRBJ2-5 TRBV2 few CASSASGEETQYF TGTGCCAGCAGTGCTAGCGGGGAGGAGACCCAGTACTTC
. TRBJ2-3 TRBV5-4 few CASSFGNTQYF TGTGCCAGCAGCTTTGGAAATACGCAGTATTTT
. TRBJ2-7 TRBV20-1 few CSALGGSEQYF TGCAGTGCCCTGGGGGGCTCCGAGCAGTACTTC
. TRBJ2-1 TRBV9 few CASSVEASSYNEQFF TGTGCCAGCAGCGTAGAGGCGTCCTCCTACAATGAGCAGTTCTTC
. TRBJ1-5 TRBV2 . CASGRGAGQPQHF TGTGCCAGCGGGAGAGGGGCAGGTCAGCCCCAGCATTTT
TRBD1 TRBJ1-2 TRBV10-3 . CAISDRGQRTF TGTGCCATCAGTGATCGGGGACAGCGGACCTTC
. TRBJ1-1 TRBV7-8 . CASSLAGGRAFF TGTGCCAGCAGCTTAGCTGGGGGCAGAGCTTTCTTT
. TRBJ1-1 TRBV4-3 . CASSQLTQATEAFF TGCGCCAGCAGCCAATTAACGCAGGCCACTGAAGCTTTCTTT
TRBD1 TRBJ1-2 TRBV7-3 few CASSPGTGVGYTF TGTGCCAGCAGCCCCGGGACAGGGGTTGGCTACACCTTC
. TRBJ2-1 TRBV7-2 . CASSLALVSLSDEQFF TGTGCCAGCAGCTTAGCGCTCGTTAGCTTAAGCGATGAGCAGTTCTTC
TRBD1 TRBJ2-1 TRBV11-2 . CASHGQGNNEQFF TGTGCCAGTCATGGACAGGGAAACAATGAGCAGTTCTTC
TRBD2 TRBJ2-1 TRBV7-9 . CASSLGTSGVDEQFF TGTGCCAGCAGCCTAGGGACTAGCGGGGTCGATGAGCAGTTCTTC
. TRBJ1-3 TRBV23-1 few CASSQSGRLSGNTIYF TGCGCCAGCAGTCAATCGGGACGCCTCTCTGGAAACACCATATATTTT
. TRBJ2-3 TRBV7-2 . CASSLVDYTDTQYF TGTGCCAGCAGCTTAGTAGACTACACAGATACGCAGTATTTT
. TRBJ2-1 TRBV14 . CASSHPGTEPYNEQFF TGTGCCAGCAGCCACCCCGGGACCGAACCTTACAATGAGCAGTTCTTC
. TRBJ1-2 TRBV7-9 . CASSLGSQPYGYTF TGTGCCAGCAGCTTAGGTAGCCAGCCCTATGGCTACACCTTC
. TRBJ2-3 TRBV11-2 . CASSFTGGPTDTQYF TGTGCCAGCAGCTTTACGGGGGGCCCCACAGATACGCAGTATTTT
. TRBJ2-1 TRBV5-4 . CASSLGGPSSYNEQFF TGTGCCAGCAGCTTGGGTGGCCCCAGCTCCTACAATGAGCAGTTCTTC
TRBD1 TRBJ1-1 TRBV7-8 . CASRSQGFTEAFF TGTGCCAGCAGGTCACAGGGGTTCACTGAAGCTTTCTTT
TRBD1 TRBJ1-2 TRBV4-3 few CASSHGQGGDGYTF TGCGCCAGCAGCCACGGACAGGGGGGAGACGGCTACACCTTC
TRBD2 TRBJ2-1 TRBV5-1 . CASSPRLATSYNEQFF TGCGCCAGCAGCCCAAGACTAGCGACCTCCTACAATGAGCAGTTCTTC
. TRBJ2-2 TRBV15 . CATSRDHSGNTGELFF TGTGCCACCAGCAGAGATCATTCCGGAAACACCGGGGAGCTGTTTTTT
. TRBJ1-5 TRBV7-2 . CASSPTRDSNQPQHF TGTGCCAGCAGCCCTACCCGGGACAGCAATCAGCCCCAGCATTTT
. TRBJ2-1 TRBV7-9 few CASSLAGSNEQFF TGTGCCAGCAGCTTAGCAGGGTCCAATGAGCAGTTCTTC
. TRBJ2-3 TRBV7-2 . CASRGVGGGQDTQYF TGTGCCAGCAGAGGAGTGGGGGGCGGACAAGATACGCAGTATTTT
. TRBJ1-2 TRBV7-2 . CASSVDRQNYGYTF TGTGCCAGCAGCGTAGACAGGCAGAACTATGGCTACACCTTC
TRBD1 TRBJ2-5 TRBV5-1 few CASSLRDRGQETQYF TGCGCCAGCAGCCTCCGGGACAGGGGCCAAGAGACCCAGTACTTC
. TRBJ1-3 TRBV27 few CASSRSSGNTIYF TGTGCCAGCAGTAGGAGCTCTGGAAACACCATATATTTT
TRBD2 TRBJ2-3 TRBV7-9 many CASSSVAGASDTQYF TGTGCCAGCAGCTCTGTAGCGGGGGCGTCAGATACGCAGTATTTT
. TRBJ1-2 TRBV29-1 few CSANTDGGSGYTF TGCAGCGCTAACACGGACGGCGGATCTGGCTACACCTTC
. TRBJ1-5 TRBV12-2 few CASRLAEGSDQPQHF TGTGCAAGTCGCTTAGCGGAGGGATCGGATCAGCCCCAGCATTTT
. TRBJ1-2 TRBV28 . CASSSIGSRRPFYGYTF TGTGCCAGCAGTTCCATAGGCAGCCGAAGACCCTTCTATGGCTACACCTTC
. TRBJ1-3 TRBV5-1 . CASSPGDSGNTIYF TGCGCCAGCAGCCCCGGGGACTCTGGAAACACCATATATTTT
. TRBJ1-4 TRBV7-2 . CASSLRWIGATNEKLFF TGTGCCAGCAGCTTGCGGTGGATCGGTGCAACTAATGAAAAACTGTTTTTT
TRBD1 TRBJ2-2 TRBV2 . CASSPTGAGELFF TGTGCCAGCAGTCCCACAGGGGCCGGGGAGCTGTTTTTT
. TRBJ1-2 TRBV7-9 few CASSPGGYTF TGTGCCAGCAGCCCGGGTGGCTACACCTTC
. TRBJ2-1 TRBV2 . CAGISGLEGDEQFF TGTGCCGGAATTTCAGGGTTAGAGGGTGATGAGCAGTTCTTC
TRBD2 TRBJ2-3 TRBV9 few CASSVASASGGVGDTQYF TGTGCCAGCAGCGTAGCCTCAGCTAGCGGGGGGGTAGGAGATACGCAGTATTTT
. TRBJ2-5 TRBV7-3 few CASSPLANGAWTQYF TGTGCCAGCAGCCCCTTAGCGAACGGGGCGTGGACCCAGTACTTC
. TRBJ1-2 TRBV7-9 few CASSLATDYGYTF TGTGCCAGCAGCTTAGCCACGGACTATGGCTACACCTTC
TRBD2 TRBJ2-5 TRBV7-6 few CASSFTGLAVGETQYF TGTGCCAGCAGCTTTACGGGGCTAGCGGTGGGAGAGACCCAGTACTTC
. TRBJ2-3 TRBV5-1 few CASSYGTFSTDTQYF TGCGCCAGCAGCTATGGGACTTTTAGCACAGATACGCAGTATTTT